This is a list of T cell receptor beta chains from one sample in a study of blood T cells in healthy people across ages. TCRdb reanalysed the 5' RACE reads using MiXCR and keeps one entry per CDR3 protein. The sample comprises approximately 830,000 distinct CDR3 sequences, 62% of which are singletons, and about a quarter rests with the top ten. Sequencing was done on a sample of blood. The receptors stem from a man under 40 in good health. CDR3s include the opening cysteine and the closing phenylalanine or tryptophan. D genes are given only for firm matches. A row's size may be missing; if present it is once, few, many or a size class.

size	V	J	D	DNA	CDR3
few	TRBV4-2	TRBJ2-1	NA	TGTGCCAGCAGCCAAGATGGGGGTGCACAGAGCTCCTACAATGAGCAGTTCTTC	CASSQDGGAQSSYNEQFF
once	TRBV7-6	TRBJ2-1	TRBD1	TGTGCCAGCAGCTCCGACAGGGAGTGGAATGAGCAGTTCTTC	CASSSDREWNEQFF
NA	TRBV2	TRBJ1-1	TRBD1	TGTGCCAGCAGTGCTCAGGGGGCGATGAGCACTGAAGCTTTCTTT	CASSAQGAMSTEAFF
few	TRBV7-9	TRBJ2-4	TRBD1	TGTGCCAGCAGCTTGGAAGGGGGCGCGGAGTACTTC	CASSLEGGAEYF
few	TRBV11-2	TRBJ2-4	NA	TGTGCCAGCAGCTTAGGGGGGACAATGCAGTACTTC	CASSLGGTMQYF
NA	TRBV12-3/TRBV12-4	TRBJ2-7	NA	TGTGCCAGCAGCCCAGCCCCTGTCTACGAGCAGTACTTC	CASSPAPVYEQYF
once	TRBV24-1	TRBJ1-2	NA	TGTGCCACCAGTGATTTGAACGGCTACACCTTC	CATSDLNGYTF
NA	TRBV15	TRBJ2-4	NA	TGTGCCACCAGCGGACCCGGACGGGGCAACATTCAGTACTTC	CATSGPGRGNIQYF
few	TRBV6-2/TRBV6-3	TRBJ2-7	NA	TGTGCCAGCAGAATTGAAGGGACGATATATTCCTACGAGCAGTACTTC	CASRIEGTIYSYEQYF
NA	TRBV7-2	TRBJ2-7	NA	TGTGCCAGCAGCAAAATGACAGTCGGTAGCTACGAGCAGTACTTC	CASSKMTVGSYEQYF
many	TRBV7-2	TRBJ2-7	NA	TGTGCCAGCAGCGTCGCCGGGACTTCATCCTACGAGCAGTACTTC	CASSVAGTSSYEQYF
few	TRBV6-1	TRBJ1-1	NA	TGTGCCAGCAGTGAAGTTCTTAAGGGGATTAACACTGAAGCTTTCTTT	CASSEVLKGINTEAFF
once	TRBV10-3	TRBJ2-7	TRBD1	TGTGCCATCAGTGAGTCGAGTGACAGGGGGCCCTACGAGCAGTACTTC	CAISESSDRGPYEQYF
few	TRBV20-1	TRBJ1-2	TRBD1	TGCAGTGCTAGGCCTACACCCGGGACAGTTGCTAACTATGGCTACACCTTC	CSARPTPGTVANYGYTF
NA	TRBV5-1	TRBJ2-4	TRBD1	TGCGCCAGCAGCTTGGCCATAGGGGGCAGTTGGACCAAAAACATTCAGTACTTC	CASSLAIGGSWTKNIQYF
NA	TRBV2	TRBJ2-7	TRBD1	TGTGCCAGCAGGGACAGGGCTTTGGGCGAGCAGTACTTC	CASRDRALGEQYF
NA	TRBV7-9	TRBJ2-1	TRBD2	TGTGCCAGCAGCCTAGCGGGGACAGAGAAGGGAAATGAGCAGTTCTTC	CASSLAGTEKGNEQFF
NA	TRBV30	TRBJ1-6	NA	TGTGCCTGGAGCCAAGGGCATCTGGGCTCCTATAATTCACCCCTCCACTTT	CAWSQGHLGSYNSPLHF
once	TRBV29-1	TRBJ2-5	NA	TGCAGCGTTGGAGGGGAGTCCCAAGAGACCCAGTACTTC	CSVGGESQETQYF
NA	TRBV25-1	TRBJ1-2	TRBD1	TGTGCCAGCAGTCCATGGACAGGGACTAACTATGGCTACACCTTC	CASSPWTGTNYGYTF
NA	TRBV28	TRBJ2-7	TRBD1	TGTGCCAGCAACAGGGGGGCCTCCTACGAGCAGTACTTC	CASNRGASYEQYF
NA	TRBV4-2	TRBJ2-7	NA	TGTGCCAGCAGCCAAGTCGGCCCCGCCGGGGGCCCCACCTACGAGCAGTACTTC	CASSQVGPAGGPTYEQYF
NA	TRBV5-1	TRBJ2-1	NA	TGCGCCAGCAGCAAAGAGGGGCCCACCTACAATGAGCAGTTCTTC	CASSKEGPTYNEQFF
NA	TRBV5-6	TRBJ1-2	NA	TGTGCCAGCAGCTTGGCACAGGAAAACTATGGCTACACCTTC	CASSLAQENYGYTF
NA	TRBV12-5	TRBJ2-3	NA	TGTGCTAGTGGTTTAACAGAAGCAGATACGCAGTATTTT	CASGLTEADTQYF
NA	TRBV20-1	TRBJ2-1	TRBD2	TGCAGTGCCCCTCCTCCGGGACTAGTAAACAATGAGCAGTTCTTC	CSAPPPGLVNNEQFF
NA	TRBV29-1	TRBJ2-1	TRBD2	TGCAGCGTGCGAGCGGGGCTCAATGAGCAGTTCTTC	CSVRAGLNEQFF
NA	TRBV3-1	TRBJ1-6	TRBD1	TGTGCCAGCAGCCCCGAACCGGGACAGGGGCTGGCCCTCCACTTT	CASSPEPGQGLALHF
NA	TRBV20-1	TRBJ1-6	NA	TGCAGTGCTAGAGATGTAGGGGATAATTCACCCCTCCACTTT	CSARDVGDNSPLHF
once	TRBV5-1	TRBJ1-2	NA	TGCGCCAGCAGCCAGACACCGGCCTATGGCTACACCTTC	CASSQTPAYGYTF
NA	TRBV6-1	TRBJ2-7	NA	TGTGCCAGCAGTGAATCTGATTTTAATACAGGCCGCGCCTACGAGCAGTACTTC	CASSESDFNTGRAYEQYF
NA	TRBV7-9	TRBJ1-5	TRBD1	TGTGCCAGCAGCCAGGGGGGGGTCAATCAGCCCCAGCATTTT	CASSQGGVNQPQHF
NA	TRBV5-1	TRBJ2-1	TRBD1	TGCGCCAGCTCGCGACAGGGCCGGAATGAGCAGTTCTTC	CASSRQGRNEQFF
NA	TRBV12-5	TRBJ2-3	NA	TGTGCTAGTGGTGGGGACGCCTGGGCAGATACGCAGTATTTT	CASGGDAWADTQYF
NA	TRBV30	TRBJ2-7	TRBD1	TGTGCCTGGAGAGGCTCAGGGGGCGGGAACGAGCAGTACTTC	CAWRGSGGGNEQYF
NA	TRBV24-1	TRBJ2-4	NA	TGTGCCACCAGTGATTTGCAGATGTCCCGGGACAACTCCTACCGGGCCAAAAACATTCAGTACTTC	CATSDLQMSRDNSYRAKNIQYF
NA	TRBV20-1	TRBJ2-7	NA	TGCAGTGCTAGAGAAAGGGGGGTTGGCTCCTACGAGCAGTACTTC	CSARERGVGSYEQYF
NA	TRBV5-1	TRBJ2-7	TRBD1	TGCGCCAGCAGCTCGGACAGGGAGTTGTACGAGCAGTACTTC	CASSSDRELYEQYF
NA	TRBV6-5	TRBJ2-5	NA	TGTGCCAGCAGTTACTCGGCGGGGAGGAAGGAGACCCAGTACTTC	CASSYSAGRKETQYF
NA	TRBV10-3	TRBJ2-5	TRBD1	TGTGCCACCAGGGGACAGGGACACGAGACCCAGTACTTC	CATRGQGHETQYF